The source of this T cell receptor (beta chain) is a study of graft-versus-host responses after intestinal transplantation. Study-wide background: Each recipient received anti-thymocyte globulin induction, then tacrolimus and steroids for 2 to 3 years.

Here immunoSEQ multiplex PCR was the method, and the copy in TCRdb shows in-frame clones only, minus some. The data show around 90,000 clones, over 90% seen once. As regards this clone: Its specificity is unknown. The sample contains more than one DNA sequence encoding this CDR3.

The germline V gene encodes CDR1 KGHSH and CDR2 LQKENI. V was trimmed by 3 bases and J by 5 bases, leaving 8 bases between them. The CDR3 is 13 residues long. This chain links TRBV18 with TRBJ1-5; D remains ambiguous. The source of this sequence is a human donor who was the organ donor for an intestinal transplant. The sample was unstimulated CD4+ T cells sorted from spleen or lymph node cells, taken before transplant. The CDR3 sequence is CASSPSGDQPQHF. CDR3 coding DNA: TGTGCCAGCTCACCGAGCGGAGATCAGCCCCAGCATTTT.